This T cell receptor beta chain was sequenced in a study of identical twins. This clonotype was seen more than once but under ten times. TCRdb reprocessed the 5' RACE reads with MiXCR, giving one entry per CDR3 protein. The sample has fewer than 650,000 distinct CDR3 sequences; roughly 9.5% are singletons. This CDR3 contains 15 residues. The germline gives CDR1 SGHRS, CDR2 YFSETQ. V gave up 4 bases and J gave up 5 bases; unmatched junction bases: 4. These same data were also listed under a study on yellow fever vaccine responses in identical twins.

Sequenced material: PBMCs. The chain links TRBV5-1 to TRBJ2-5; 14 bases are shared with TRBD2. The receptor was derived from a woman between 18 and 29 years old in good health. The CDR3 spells CASSPGTSGSETQYF. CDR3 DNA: TGCGCCAGCAGCCCCGGGACTAGCGGGAGTGAGACCCAGTACTTC.